Sequencing of this TCR beta chain was carried out in a study of T cell responses to AZD1222 COVID-19 vaccine. CDR1 is SGHDN and CDR2 is FVKESK in the germline V gene. V lost 4 bases, J lost 4 bases, and 7 bases lay in between. This CDR3 is 13 amino acids long. Produced via immunoSEQ multiplex PCR; TCRdb's table is partial and in-frame only. The sample lists about 140,000 clones, 92% occurring once. The rearrangement uses TRBV14 and TRBJ1-4; no reliable D call. Here the sequenced sample was peripheral blood, taken on day 0 of AZD1222 vaccination. The clonotype was recovered from an adult in good health. The CDR3 region is CASSPGRNEKLFF. The CDR3 DNA sequence: TGTGCCAGCAGCCCAGGCCGTAATGAAAAACTGTTTTTT.